This TCR beta chain came from a study of STAT5B mutations in CD4+ large granular lymphocyte leukemia. At the level of the study: The CDR3 'QG' motif was associated with a particular HLA allele among healthy donors. Regarding the study as a whole: Patient CD4-sorted repertoires stayed more clonal than healthy ones after leukemic-clone removal. Compared with healthy controls (2/35), patient top clones favored TRBV06 (8/27).

Turning to this clone: Its antigen is unknown.

Clones were read by immunoSEQ multiplex PCR, and TCRdb kept only the in-frame ones, dropping some. The sample consists of 32,000 or so clones, around four fifths of them appearing once. Germline values: CDR1 MGHDK, CDR2 SYGVNS. This CDR3 has 14 residues. With 7 bases clipped from V and 9 bases from J, the junction kept 11 bases outside the gene matches. Sequencing was carried out using CD4+ T cells from blood buffy coats. This TCR came from a human donor in good health. This chain uses TRBV25-1 with TRBJ1-4; 7 nucleotides match TRBD1. In DNA, the CDR3 is TGTGCCAGCAAGGGGGCAGACAATCCCCAAAAACTGTTTTTT. This gives the protein CASKGADNPQKLFF.